Listed below are T cell receptor beta chains from one sample, sequenced in a study of human T cells and chemical hapten exposure. A single record per CDR3 protein comes from TCRdb applying MiXCR to the RACE reads. The sample holds under 300,000 distinct CDR3 sequences; approximately 8.6% are singletons and the top ten take around 2.5%. Specimen: whole blood, collected in connection with sensitization to the hapten diphenylcyclopropenone (DPC). The source of these receptors is a middle-aged woman with alopecia areata. Some clones in this sample may be carry-over from other donors' samples. CDR3s include the opening cysteine and the closing phenylalanine or tryptophan. D genes are given only for firm matches. Only some rows state a clone size, as once, few, many or a class for expanded clones.

V	size	J	D	DNA	CDR3
TRBV7-9	few	TRBJ2-5	TRBD2	TGTGCCAGCAGCCCCCGGGGCGGGGAGGGAGGAGAGACCCAGTACTTC	CASSPRGGEGGETQYF
TRBV7-2	few	TRBJ1-1	TRBD1	TGTGCCAGCAGCTTAGTCGAGGGCAGGGGGAGGACTGAAGCTTTCTTT	CASSLVEGRGRTEAFF
TRBV27	few	TRBJ2-5	TRBD1	TGTGCCAGCAGTTTGACAGGGGGCCTAGAGACCCAGTACTTC	CASSLTGGLETQYF
TRBV7-7	few	TRBJ2-7	NA	TGTGCTAGCAGCTCACTCCAGGCTAGAGGGCCCTACGAGCAGTACTTC	CASSSLQARGPYEQYF
TRBV30	NA	TRBJ2-1	NA	TGTGCCTGGAGTGTTCGGAGTGAGGAGCAGTTCTTC	CAWSVRSEEQFF
TRBV4-3	few	TRBJ1-5	NA	TGCGCCAGCAGCCAAGTTAGAAGACTAAGCTATCAGCCCCAGCATTTT	CASSQVRRLSYQPQHF
TRBV20-1	NA	TRBJ1-2	TRBD1	TGCAGTGCAGGACAGGTCCTGTCCGTTAACTATGGCTACACCTTC	CSAGQVLSVNYGYTF
TRBV7-9	few	TRBJ2-7	TRBD1	TGTGCCAGCAGCTTATCGGGGACAGGGCCCCTGGAGCAGTACTTC	CASSLSGTGPLEQYF
TRBV18	few	TRBJ1-5	TRBD1	TGTGCCAGCGACAGGGGGCAAGGCAATCAGCCCCAGCATTTT	CASDRGQGNQPQHF
TRBV4-2	NA	TRBJ2-3	NA	TGTGCCAGCAGCCAAGAACCGAGCAGAGTCTCAGATACGCAGTATTTT	CASSQEPSRVSDTQYF
TRBV9	few	TRBJ2-2	NA	TGTGCCAGCAGCGTACTCTCCCGTCTTCCCAGGGCCGGGGAGCTGTTTTTT	CASSVLSRLPRAGELFF
TRBV12-3/TRBV12-4	NA	TRBJ2-7	TRBD1	TGTGCCAGCAGTCTCCGGGACAGGGGACCCCTCGAGCAGTACTTC	CASSLRDRGPLEQYF
TRBV20-1	NA	TRBJ2-1	TRBD2	TGCAGTGCAGGCACTAGCGCTACCTACAATGAGCAGTTCTTC	CSAGTSATYNEQFF
TRBV6-2/TRBV6-3	NA	TRBJ1-5	NA	TGTGCCAGCACGGGGGGTGGACGGAATCAGCCCCAGCATTTT	CASTGGGRNQPQHF
TRBV6-5	few	TRBJ2-1	TRBD2	TGTGCCAGCAGTTACAGGAGCGGGAGACGGAGCTCCTACAATGAGCAGTTCTTC	CASSYRSGRRSSYNEQFF
TRBV9	few	TRBJ1-2	TRBD1	TGTGCCAGCAGCGTAGGCCCGGCAGGGGGCTATGGCTACACCTTC	CASSVGPAGGYGYTF
TRBV6-2/TRBV6-3	few	TRBJ2-1	TRBD2	TGTGCCAGCAGTTACGTAGCGGGAGGGCCGGTCAATGAGCAGTTCTTC	CASSYVAGGPVNEQFF
TRBV28	few	TRBJ1-2	TRBD1	TGTGCCAGCAGTTCTTTAACAGGGGGCGCGTATGGCTACACCTTC	CASSSLTGGAYGYTF
TRBV6-2/TRBV6-3	NA	TRBJ2-2	TRBD2	TGTGCCAGCAAGTTGACTAGCGGGAAAACCGGGGAGCTGTTTTTT	CASKLTSGKTGELFF
TRBV4-3	NA	TRBJ2-1	NA	TGCGCCAGCAGCCAAGTGGGGGAGAGTGGTGAGCAGTTCTTC	CASSQVGESGEQFF
TRBV7-3	many	TRBJ1-1	NA	TGTGCCAGCAGCTTAAGGGTTCGGGGTAACACTGAAGCTTTCTTT	CASSLRVRGNTEAFF
TRBV29-1	few	TRBJ2-1	NA	TGCAGTTATACTAGACTAGAGGGGGCTGGGCAGTTCTTC	CSYTRLEGAGQFF
TRBV29-1	many	TRBJ2-7	NA	TGCAGCGCAGTACGGGGATACGAGCAGTACTTC	CSAVRGYEQYF
TRBV10-3	NA	TRBJ2-3	NA	TGTGCCATCGGGAGCACAGATACGCAGTATTTT	CAIGSTDTQYF
TRBV12-3/TRBV12-4	NA	TRBJ2-5	TRBD2	TGTGCCAGCAGCCCGGGGGGGTCTAGCGGAACCGAAGAGACCCAGTACTTC	CASSPGGSSGTEETQYF
TRBV20-1	few	TRBJ1-4	TRBD1	TGCAGTGCTAGCCCTATTTCGGGACAGGGGGCTGCTAATGAAAAACTGTTTTTT	CSASPISGQGAANEKLFF
TRBV7-6	many	TRBJ2-5	TRBD1	TGTGCCAGCACGCCGGGACAGGGGGATGTAGAGACCCAGTACTTC	CASTPGQGDVETQYF
TRBV10-2	few	TRBJ2-2	TRBD1	TGCGCCACCGGGGACAGGGGGACCGGGGAGCTGTTTTTT	CATGDRGTGELFF
TRBV7-9	few	TRBJ1-4	TRBD1	TGTGCCAGCAGCTTTCTTCAGGGGGGTTCGAATGAAAAACTGTTTTTT	CASSFLQGGSNEKLFF
TRBV9	NA	TRBJ2-7	NA	TGTGCCAGCAGCCCCTGGGCCTCAGAGGGATACGAGCAGTACTTC	CASSPWASEGYEQYF
TRBV10-3	few	TRBJ2-2	NA	TGTGCCATCAGGACACAGGGGAACACCGGGGAGCTGTTTTTT	CAIRTQGNTGELFF
TRBV5-1	NA	TRBJ2-7	TRBD1	TGCGCCAGCTCTAACAGGGGGCTCTCCTACGAGCAGTACTTC	CASSNRGLSYEQYF
TRBV7-9	NA	TRBJ2-7	NA	TGTGCCAGCACGCCCCCGGGAGAGGGTGAGCAGTACTTC	CASTPPGEGEQYF
TRBV29-1	few	TRBJ2-7	TRBD1	TGCAGCGTTTCTCCCGGGACAGGGCTCTACGAGCAGTACTTC	CSVSPGTGLYEQYF
TRBV7-2	NA	TRBJ2-5	TRBD2	TGTGCCAGCAGCTTAAGCGGGATGGAGACCCAGTACTTC	CASSLSGMETQYF
TRBV29-1	NA	TRBJ2-1	NA	TGCAGCGTTGGGCCAGGAGGCAATGAGCAGTTCTTC	CSVGPGGNEQFF
TRBV5-1	NA	TRBJ2-7	NA	TGCGCCAGCAGACCCTCGGAAACAAAGGGCTTTGGCGAGCAGTACTTC	CASRPSETKGFGEQYF
TRBV14	few	TRBJ2-1	NA	TGTGCCAGCAGCCATGCTCGTTTATTGTTCTTC	CASSHARLLFF
TRBV6-6	NA	TRBJ1-4	NA	TGTGCCAGCAGGGACAGCCCTAATGAAAAACTGTTTTTT	CASRDSPNEKLFF
TRBV7-2	few	TRBJ1-5	NA	TGTGCCAGCAGCTTCCAGGCCAATCAGCCCCAGCATTTT	CASSFQANQPQHF
TRBV10-3	NA	TRBJ2-1	TRBD2	TGTGCCATCAGATTAGCGGGAAGCTCCTACAATGAGCAGTTCTTC	CAIRLAGSSYNEQFF
TRBV7-9	few	TRBJ1-2	NA	TGTGCCAGCAGCCCCAGGGGATTGCATGGCTACACCTTC	CASSPRGLHGYTF
TRBV30	NA	TRBJ2-5	TRBD2	TGTGCCTGGAGTGGGTCCCGGACTAGCGGGACCGTAGAGACCCAGTACTTC	CAWSGSRTSGTVETQYF
TRBV6-1	few	TRBJ1-5	NA	TGTGCCAGCTATCAAGGCTGGGGCAATCAGCCCCAGCATTTT	CASYQGWGNQPQHF
TRBV29-1	few	TRBJ2-1	NA	TGCAGCGGGCTAACCGGCCATGAGCAGTTCTTC	CSGLTGHEQFF
TRBV12-2	few	TRBJ1-2	NA	TGTGCAAGTCGCTTAGCCGGCGATTTAGGGGCCTTACCTAACTATGGCTACACCTTC	CASRLAGDLGALPNYGYTF
TRBV6-4	few	TRBJ2-1	NA	TGTGCCAGTCAGGCGGGGGCTCTCCTTTACAATGAGCAGTTCTTC	CASQAGALLYNEQFF
TRBV20-1	few	TRBJ2-3	TRBD2	TGCAGTGCTAGCAGGGGACTGATGGGACTAGCGGGAGCGGGAGATACGCAGTATTTT	CSASRGLMGLAGAGDTQYF
TRBV27	few	TRBJ2-3	NA	TGTGCCAGCACCCCCCGCGGAGCTAGCACAGATACGCAGTATTTT	CASTPRGASTDTQYF
TRBV20-1	few	TRBJ2-4	TRBD2	TGCAGTGCCTGGAGACTAGCGGACGTTATGGGCATTCAGTACTTC	CSAWRLADVMGIQYF